Listed below are T cell receptor beta chains from one sample, sequenced in a study of regulatory T cells in long-lasting Graves disease. TCRdb processed the multiplex PCR reads anew with MiXCR; each CDR3 protein has one entry. The table lists roughly 610,000 distinct CDR3 sequences, around 15% of them singletons. These data also formed part of another study, on T cells in Graves' hyperthyroidism and ophthalmopathy.

The starting material was peripheral blood mononuclear cells (PBMCs), obtained at new diagnosis, from a patient treated with antithyroid drugs. The origin of the receptors is a woman between 25 and 40 years old with Graves disease. The CDR3 runs from the conserved cysteine through the conserved F or W. Fields, in order: CDR3 DNA, CDR3 protein, clone size, CDR3 length, D gene, V gene, J gene. The D gene is left open where the match is weak. The listing skips clone size in some rows; elsewhere it reads once, few, many or a size class.

CDR3nt: TGTGCCAGCAGCCTGACCGGGACAGGGGCCTACAATGAGCAGTTCTTC; CDR3aa: CASSLTGTGAYNEQFF; abundance: many; len: 16; d_gene: TRBD1; v_gene: TRBV28; j_gene: TRBJ2-1
CDR3nt: TGCGCCAGCAGCTTGAGGGTAGCGGGAGGTAATGAGCAGTTCTTC; CDR3aa: CASSLRVAGGNEQFF; abundance: many; len: 15; d_gene: TRBD2; v_gene: TRBV5-1; j_gene: TRBJ2-1
CDR3nt: TGTGCCAGCAGTTACTCGGGGGGGGACGGTGGCAATCAGCCCCAGCATTTT; CDR3aa: CASSYSGGDGGNQPQHF; abundance: many; len: 17; d_gene: NA; v_gene: TRBV6-5; j_gene: TRBJ1-5
CDR3nt: TGTGCCAGCAGCCAGAACACCGTAGCCAAAAACATTCAGTACTTC; CDR3aa: CASSQNTVAKNIQYF; abundance: once; len: 15; d_gene: NA; v_gene: TRBV12-3/TRBV12-4; j_gene: TRBJ2-4
CDR3nt: TGCGCCAGCAGCTTTCAAGACAGGCGGTCCGGGGAGCTGTTTTTT; CDR3aa: CASSFQDRRSGELFF; abundance: few; len: 15; d_gene: NA; v_gene: TRBV5-1; j_gene: TRBJ2-2
CDR3nt: TGTGCCAGCAGTGATATCGGCTCCGGCTATGGCTACACCTTC; CDR3aa: CASSDIGSGYGYTF; abundance: NA; len: 14; d_gene: NA; v_gene: TRBV2; j_gene: TRBJ1-2
CDR3nt: TGTGCCAGCAGTTTGGCCCTGGGGGGCCCGTATGGCTACACCTTC; CDR3aa: CASSLALGGPYGYTF; abundance: many; len: 15; d_gene: NA; v_gene: TRBV12-3/TRBV12-4; j_gene: TRBJ1-2
CDR3nt: TGTGCCAGCAGTGCCGGGCCCCAGGGGATCAATCAGCCCCAGCATTTT; CDR3aa: CASSAGPQGINQPQHF; abundance: many; len: 16; d_gene: NA; v_gene: TRBV27; j_gene: TRBJ1-5
CDR3nt: TGTGCCAGTAGTAGATCTCCCGGGACAGGGGACACAGATACGCAGTATTTT; CDR3aa: CASSRSPGTGDTDTQYF; abundance: NA; len: 17; d_gene: TRBD1; v_gene: TRBV19; j_gene: TRBJ2-3
CDR3nt: TGCGGATTGAAGACAGGGACTAGCGGGAGCACCGGGGAGCTGTTTTTT; CDR3aa: CGLKTGTSGSTGELFF; abundance: many; len: 16; d_gene: TRBD2; v_gene: TRBV29-1; j_gene: TRBJ2-2
CDR3nt: TGTGCCAGCAGCGCCGGCCCGGTCTCTAGCACAGATACGCAGTATTTT; CDR3aa: CASSAGPVSSTDTQYF; abundance: once; len: 16; d_gene: NA; v_gene: TRBV11-3; j_gene: TRBJ2-3
CDR3nt: TGTGCCAGCATCACAGGCGTAAGCTCCTACAATGAGCAGTTCTTC; CDR3aa: CASITGVSSYNEQFF; abundance: many; len: 15; d_gene: NA; v_gene: TRBV11-2; j_gene: TRBJ2-1
CDR3nt: TGTGCCAGCAGCCGGGGTTTAGTGGGACTAGCCTACGAGCAGTACTTC; CDR3aa: CASSRGLVGLAYEQYF; abundance: NA; len: 16; d_gene: TRBD2; v_gene: TRBV3-1; j_gene: TRBJ2-7
CDR3nt: TGTGCCAGCGACGCCGGCGGACGACTTCGGAATGAGCAGTTCTTC; CDR3aa: CASDAGGRLRNEQFF; abundance: few; len: 15; d_gene: NA; v_gene: TRBV7-9; j_gene: TRBJ2-1
CDR3nt: TGTGCCAGCAGCTTCTCCGGGACTAGCAACGGCGAGCAGTACTTC; CDR3aa: CASSFSGTSNGEQYF; abundance: NA; len: 15; d_gene: TRBD2; v_gene: TRBV9; j_gene: TRBJ2-7
CDR3nt: TGTGCCAGCAGAACCCGCGGACAGGGGCACAATCAGCCCCAGCATTTT; CDR3aa: CASRTRGQGHNQPQHF; abundance: many; len: 16; d_gene: TRBD1; v_gene: TRBV28; j_gene: TRBJ1-5
CDR3nt: TGTGCCAGCAGCGTAGGTGTGGGTACTCCCTACGAGCAGTACTTC; CDR3aa: CASSVGVGTPYEQYF; abundance: NA; len: 15; d_gene: NA; v_gene: TRBV9; j_gene: TRBJ2-7
CDR3nt: TGTGCCAGCTCACCGACGACAGGGACGAAGCAGTACTTC; CDR3aa: CASSPTTGTKQYF; abundance: NA; len: 13; d_gene: TRBD1; v_gene: TRBV18; j_gene: TRBJ2-7
CDR3nt: TGTGCCAGCAAACTACAGGGAGTGAACACTGAAGCTTTCTTT; CDR3aa: CASKLQGVNTEAFF; abundance: NA; len: 14; d_gene: NA; v_gene: TRBV6-4; j_gene: TRBJ1-1
CDR3nt: TGTGCCAGCGGACAGGCATACTCCTACAATGAGCAGTTCTTC; CDR3aa: CASGQAYSYNEQFF; abundance: NA; len: 14; d_gene: TRBD1; v_gene: TRBV28; j_gene: TRBJ2-1
CDR3nt: TGTGCCTGGAGTGATGGGTGGGGGAGACAAGAGACCCAGTACTTC; CDR3aa: CAWSDGWGRQETQYF; abundance: NA; len: 15; d_gene: NA; v_gene: TRBV30; j_gene: TRBJ2-5
CDR3nt: TGCGCCTCTAATCAATACACAGGTCAGGAGACCCAGTACTTC; CDR3aa: CASNQYTGQETQYF; abundance: NA; len: 14; d_gene: NA; v_gene: TRBV5-1; j_gene: TRBJ2-5
CDR3nt: TGTGCCAGCAGCGTAGGGGGAGTGGCCGGGGAGCTGTTTTTT; CDR3aa: CASSVGGVAGELFF; abundance: few; len: 14; d_gene: NA; v_gene: TRBV9; j_gene: TRBJ2-2
CDR3nt: TGTGCCAGCTCACCACGGGCTAGCGCGAGCTCCTACGAGCAGTACTTC; CDR3aa: CASSPRASASSYEQYF; abundance: NA; len: 16; d_gene: NA; v_gene: TRBV18; j_gene: TRBJ2-7
CDR3nt: TGTGCCAGCAGGGTTCCGGGACAGGGTTCTGGAAACACCATATATTTT; CDR3aa: CASRVPGQGSGNTIYF; abundance: NA; len: 16; d_gene: TRBD1; v_gene: TRBV7-9; j_gene: TRBJ1-3
CDR3nt: TGTGCCAGCAGCTTGTGGGGGGCGTTGGGAGAGACCCAGTACTTC; CDR3aa: CASSLWGALGETQYF; abundance: NA; len: 15; d_gene: NA; v_gene: TRBV5-6; j_gene: TRBJ2-5
CDR3nt: TGCAGCGTTGGACGGACAGACTACAATGAGCAGTTCTTC; CDR3aa: CSVGRTDYNEQFF; abundance: few; len: 13; d_gene: NA; v_gene: TRBV29-1; j_gene: TRBJ2-1
CDR3nt: TGTGCCAGCAGCGTTAGACAGGGGGCGTCCTACGAGCAGTACTTC; CDR3aa: CASSVRQGASYEQYF; abundance: NA; len: 15; d_gene: TRBD1; v_gene: TRBV7-9; j_gene: TRBJ2-7
CDR3nt: TGTGCCAGCGTCCAAGGGGGCTCATACAATGAGCAGTTCTTC; CDR3aa: CASVQGGSYNEQFF; abundance: NA; len: 14; d_gene: TRBD1; v_gene: TRBV19; j_gene: TRBJ2-1
CDR3nt: TGCGCCAGCAGCTTGCAAAGACAAAACTACGAGCAGTACTTC; CDR3aa: CASSLQRQNYEQYF; abundance: few; len: 14; d_gene: NA; v_gene: TRBV5-1; j_gene: TRBJ2-7
CDR3nt: TGCGCCAGCAGCGGCAACCGGGACAGGGGTTCCGACACTGAAGCTTTCTTT; CDR3aa: CASSGNRDRGSDTEAFF; abundance: few; len: 17; d_gene: TRBD1; v_gene: TRBV5-1; j_gene: TRBJ1-1
CDR3nt: TGCAGTGCTAGAGCCCCAGGCAGGGGTAATGAAAAACTGTTTTTT; CDR3aa: CSARAPGRGNEKLFF; abundance: few; len: 15; d_gene: NA; v_gene: TRBV20-1; j_gene: TRBJ1-4
CDR3nt: TGTGCCAGCAGTTTTGGTATTGGCGATCAAAACATTCAGTACTTC; CDR3aa: CASSFGIGDQNIQYF; abundance: NA; len: 15; d_gene: NA; v_gene: TRBV12-3/TRBV12-4; j_gene: TRBJ2-4
CDR3nt: TGTGCCAGCAGCCTGGGACTAGCGGGATTTCGTGGAAGAGGCACAGATACGCAGTATTTT; CDR3aa: CASSLGLAGFRGRGTDTQYF; abundance: NA; len: 20; d_gene: TRBD2; v_gene: TRBV3-1; j_gene: TRBJ2-3
CDR3nt: TGTGCCAGCAGGGGGGCCGGGACACCGAGAGGTGAGCAGTACTTC; CDR3aa: CASRGAGTPRGEQYF; abundance: few; len: 15; d_gene: NA; v_gene: TRBV12-3/TRBV12-4; j_gene: TRBJ2-7
CDR3nt: TGTGCCAGCAGGGGACAGGGGAAAAACATTCAGTACTTC; CDR3aa: CASRGQGKNIQYF; abundance: many; len: 13; d_gene: TRBD1; v_gene: TRBV28; j_gene: TRBJ2-4
CDR3nt: TGTGCCAGCAGGGCGGCAGGGGGTCTCGGCGATACGCAGTATTTT; CDR3aa: CASRAAGGLGDTQYF; abundance: few; len: 15; d_gene: TRBD1; v_gene: TRBV25-1; j_gene: TRBJ2-3